This entry lists 21 T cell receptor beta chains sequenced from one sample in a study of Tregs in tolerant kidney transplant recipients. Using immunoSEQ multiplex PCR, the repertoire was profiled, and TCRdb retains in-frame clones only, with some absent. The sample shows 50,000 to 80,000 clones, roughly 98% of them seen only once. Specimen: Tregs from blood, collected before the transplant. The receptors shown here come from a human donor who received a combined kidney and bone marrow transplant.

The V call is TRBV5-4, the J call TRBJ2-2; D may be TRBD1 (5 bases). CDR1 and CDR2 from the germline V gene are SGHNT and YYREEE (reference sequence). The CDR3 is 14 amino acids. Trimming cost V 4 bases and J 1 base, with 8 bases left between them. The CDR3 bases are TGTGCCAGCAGCCTTGGACAGAACACCGGGGAGCTGTTTTTT. This encodes CASSLGQNTGELFF.

The chain employs TRBV7-9 and TRBJ2-1; no reliable D call. Germline V gene sequence: CDR1 SEHNR, CDR2 FQNEAQ (reference sequence). V was clipped by 3 bases and J by 13 bases, with 10 bases between them. The CDR3 has 11 residues. The CDR3 region is CASSFGQAQFF. The CDR3 coding sequence is TGTGCCAGCAGCTTCGGCCAGGCCCAGTTCTTC.

This rearrangement joins TRBV5-1 to TRBJ2-3; maybe TRBD2 (5 bases). The CDR3 extends over 16 amino acids. V shed 0 bases and J shed 0 bases, with 11 bases lying between them. Germline values: CDR1 SGHRS, CDR2 YFSETQ. The CDR3 DNA follows: TGCGCCAGCAGCTTGGCGACGGGCGGGAGCACAGATACGCAGTATTTT. Protein: CASSLATGGSTDTQYF.

This clone came up once. The chain joins TRBV20-1 to TRBJ2-3; the match to TRBD2 covers 7 bases. This CDR3 comprises 11 residues. J gave up 9 bases and V 5 bases, and 5 bases lay outside the gene matches. Germline-derived CDR1 and CDR2 are DFQATT and SNEGSKA (reference sequence). CDR3: CSADPGLTQYF. Here the CDR3 DNA reads TGCAGTGCTGACCCGGGACTAACGCAGTATTTT.

This clone was counted once. The rearrangement uses TRBV4-2 and TRBJ2-2; 8 bases line up with TRBD2. J gave up 3 bases and V 5 bases, and 14 bases lay outside the gene matches. The CDR3 spans 18 residues. Germline V gives CDR1 LGHNA, CDR2 YNFKEQ. DNA for the CDR3: TGTGCCAGCAGCTTGAAGATAGCGGGAAGTTCGGACACCGGGGAGCTGTTTTTT. Residues: CASSLKIAGSSDTGELFF.

The chain uses TRBV11-1 and TRBJ1-3, with TRBD1 as a possible D gene (5 bases). Deletions cut 6 bases from V and 0 bases from J, with 12 bases between. Germline V gene data show CDR1 as SGHAT and CDR2 as FQDESV (reference sequence). The CDR3 extends over 15 amino acids. The CDR3 DNA reads as TGTGCCAGCAGTCGGAACAGGTTCTCTGGAAACACCATATATTTT. It codes for CASSRNRFSGNTIYF.

This sequence joins TRBV5-6 and TRBJ1-2, with 7 bases matching TRBD1. Trimming took 4 bases from V and 5 from J; bases not matched to a gene: 8. Germline CDR1 SGHDT, CDR2 YYEEEE. CDR3 length: 14 residues. CDR3: CASSETGVWYGYTF. CDR3 nucleotides: TGTGCCAGCAGCGAAACAGGGGTATGGTATGGCTACACCTTC.

The chain has TRBV11-3 and TRBJ2-1; 10 nucleotides line up with TRBD2. Germline CDR1 and CDR2: SGHNT and YENEEA. The length of the CDR3 is 16 residues. V was pared by 4 bases and J by 10 bases, with 13 bases of the junction left unmatched. This chain's CDR3 is CASSSLAGGFFGEQFF. CDR3 sequence (DNA): TGTGCCAGCAGCTCCTTAGCGGGGGGCTTTTTTGGGGAGCAGTTCTTC.

This chain uses TRBV19 with TRBJ2-3; maybe TRBD1 (6 bases). The length of the CDR3 is 16 residues. The ends were cut back, 0 bases at V and 4 bases at J, with 14 bases in the middle. CDR1 is LNHDA, CDR2 SQIVND, per germline (reference sequence). CDR3 nucleotide sequence: TGTGCCAGTAGTATAGATGACAGGCCCTCGGCAGATACGCAGTATTTT. Its protein product is CASSIDDRPSADTQYF.

The chain carries TRBV27 and TRBJ1-2; D is possibly TRBD1 (5 bases). The CDR3 totals 12 residues. Germline V gene sequence: CDR1 MNHEY, CDR2 SMNVEV (reference sequence). The V and J ends lost 5 bases and 8 bases respectively, with 12 bases between them. The CDR3 DNA reads TGTGCCAGCAGTCCAGGGATAGGAGGCTACACCTTC. Protein: CASSPGIGGYTF.

V usage is TRBV7-9 and J usage is TRBJ2-3, with D possibly matching TRBD1 (5 bases). Trimming removed 1 base at V and 6 bases at J, with 8 bases between. The germline V gene encodes CDR1 SEHNR and CDR2 FQNEAQ (reference sequence). This CDR3 region has 13 residues. In DNA, the CDR3 is TGTGCCAGCAGCTTAGAGGGGCGGGATACGCAGTATTTT. Residues: CASSLEGRDTQYF.

The chain uses TRBV11-3 and TRBJ1-3; D is possibly TRBD1 (5 bases). CDR1 is SGHNT and CDR2 is YENEEA in the germline V gene. V lost 1 base to trimming and J lost 2 bases, with 15 bases between them. The CDR3 spans 17 residues. CDR3 residues: CASSLGVGRLPGNTIYF. In DNA form, the CDR3 reads TGTGCCAGCAGCTTAGGTGTGGGGCGTCTCCCTGGAAACACCATATATTTT.

The chain has TRBV5-4 and TRBJ2-5; 7 bases match TRBD1. J gave up 0 bases and V 5 bases, and 4 bases lay outside the gene matches. Germline V gene data show CDR1 as SGHNT and CDR2 as YYREEE (reference sequence). The length of the CDR3 is 14 residues. CDR3 region: CASSQDRYQETQYF. The DNA for the CDR3 is TGTGCCAGCAGTCAGGACAGGTACCAAGAGACCCAGTACTTC.

In DNA, the CDR3 is TGTGCCAGCAGCTTATGGTTGGCGTCGGGAAGAAAAGAGCAGTACTTC. Protein: CASSLWLASGRKEQYF. The chain employs TRBV7-2 and TRBJ2-7; weak D call: TRBD2 (5 bases). The V gene's germline CDR1 is SGHTA and CDR2 FQGNSA. The CDR3 length is 16 residues. V shed 2 bases and J shed 7 bases, with 21 bases lying between them.

The rearrangement joins TRBV6-5 to TRBJ2-7; TRBD2 is a possible D gene (5 bases). The germline V gene encodes CDR1 MNHEY and CDR2 SVGAGI. V dropped 0 bases and J dropped 3 bases, with 12 bases sitting between them. The CDR3 extends over 15 amino acids. For the CDR3, the DNA is TGTGCCAGCAGTTACTCGCACGGGATCTACTACGAGCAGTACTTC. Encoded protein: CASSYSHGIYYEQYF.

The V call is TRBV5-1, the J call TRBJ1-1; D gene ambiguous. The ends were cut back, 4 bases at V and 6 bases at J, with 7 bases in the middle. This CDR3 is built from 11 residues. Germline V gives CDR1 SGHRS, CDR2 YFSETQ. As DNA, the CDR3 is TGCGCCAGCAGCCACGGGTCTGAAGCTTTCTTT. The encoded protein is CASSHGSEAFF.

J is TRBJ2-1 and V is TRBV4-1, with 9 bases matching TRBD2. V gave up 3 bases and J gave up 12 bases; unmatched junction bases: 18. The germline V gene has CDR1 MGHRA and CDR2 YSYEKL. The CDR3 has 17 residues. The CDR3 loop reads CASSHPSASGAQRWQFF. The CDR3 DNA reads as TGCGCCAGCAGCCACCCGAGCGCTAGCGGGGCCCAAAGGTGGCAGTTCTTC.

V gene TRBV2 combines with J gene TRBJ1-1, with 9 bases fitting TRBD1. Germline V lookup: CDR1 SNHLY, CDR2 FYNNEI. The CDR3 runs to 13 residues. V shed 4 bases and J 5 bases; nucleotides not matched to a gene: 2. Here the CDR3 DNA reads TGTGCCAGCAGTGCGGACAGGGGAACTGAAGCTTTCTTT. This encodes CASSADRGTEAFF. The whole variable domain, remainder taken from reference TRBV2 and TRBJ1-1, is EPEVTQTPSHQVTQMGQEVILRCVPISNHLYFYWYRQILGQKVEFLVSFYNNEISEKSEIFDDQFSVERPDGSNFTLKIRSTKLEDSAMYFCASSADRGTEAFFGQGTRLTVV.

This chain connects TRBV4-2 to TRBJ1-4; TRBD1 might be the D (6 bases). Trimming pared 0 bases from V and 3 bases from J, leaving 23 bases between. Germline V gene data show CDR1 as LGHNA and CDR2 as YNFKEQ. This CDR3 contains 20 residues. CDR3 amino acids: CASSQDRLTGRRSANEKLFF. Here the CDR3 DNA reads TGTGCCAGCAGCCAAGACCGACTGACAGGAAGGAGATCAGCTAATGAAAAACTGTTTTTT.

The gene calls are TRBV7-6 and TRBJ1-5, with D hard to call. The CDR3 runs 13 residues. Germline-derived CDR1 and CDR2 are SGHVS and FNYEAQ. V shed 2 bases and J shed 5 bases, with 7 bases lying between them. The CDR3 DNA follows: TGTGCCAGCAGCTTAAAACCGGATCAGCCCCAGCATTTT. This sequence encodes CASSLKPDQPQHF.

The chain recombines TRBV4-2 with TRBJ2-1; the D is unclear. Deletions cut 1 base from V and 2 bases from J, with 12 bases between. This CDR3 spans 16 amino acids. CDR1 is LGHNA and CDR2 is YNFKEQ in the germline V gene. CDR3 sequence: CASSQGRTETYNEQFF. The CDR3 nucleotides read TGTGCCAGCAGCCAAGGTAGAACGGAGACCTACAATGAGCAGTTCTTC.